The 27 T cell receptor beta chains in this list originate from one sample, sequenced in a study of tumor-infiltrating lymphocytes in primary liver carcinoma. TCR beta cDNA came from roughly 0.45 ug total RNA, primed with a constant-region primer. Construction of TCR beta libraries relied on three successive nested multiplex PCR rounds employing slightly modified ARM-PCR. TRBV1-TRBV30 forward primers paired with a C-beta reverse primer were used in the first two PCR rounds, which ran 9 to 10 cycles each. TCRdb fed the multiplex PCR reads into MiXCR, producing one record per CDR3 protein. The sample carries around 120,000 distinct CDR3 sequences, around two thirds recorded once. Between roughly 20 and 33 mg of unsorted bulk tissue served as the source from which RNA and DNA were co-extracted. Source material: liver tumor tissue from sampling region 1. The subset: tumor region T1, superior pole. Source of these receptors: a woman aged 55-69 years with primary liver carcinoma and hepatitis B virus infection.

A remark on this clonotype: Germline is not matched at one junction end, which may reflect a read error. J is TRBJ2-3 and V is TRBV4-1, with TRBD2 matching 12 bases. The CDR3 totals 16 residues. Looked up from germline, CDR1 is MGHRA and CDR2 is YSYEKL. CDR3 sequence: CPSSLGTSGYTDTQYF. In nucleotides, the CDR3 is TGCCCCAGCAGCCTTGGGACTAGCGGGTACACAGATACGCAGTATTTT.

The chain is built from TRBV7-2 and TRBJ2-2; no firm D call. The V gene's germline CDR1 is SGHTA and CDR2 FQGNSA. There are 14 residues in the CDR3. The V gene lost 5 bases and the J gene lost 4 bases, with 11 bases spanning the gap. The CDR3 bases are TGTGCCAGCAGCCCCGACCGGACCACCGGGGAGCTGTTTTTT. This codes for CASSPDRTTGELFF.

The J gene is TRBJ2-7, the V gene TRBV5-1; 8 nucleotides agree with TRBD1. The germline V gene encodes CDR1 SGHRS and CDR2 YFSETQ. Trimming cost V 0 bases and J 4 bases; bases outside gene matches: 3. The CDR3 loop spans 14 amino acids. The CDR3 sequence: CASSLDGQGYEQYF. CDR3 DNA sequence: TGCGCCAGCAGCTTGGACGGACAGGGTTACGAGCAGTACTTC.

Regarding this clonotype: This may arise from a read error, as a much more abundant clone is one base away. V usage is TRBV13 and J usage is TRBJ2-7; D gene uncertain. The CDR3 loop spans 14 amino acids. The germline V gene has CDR1 PRHDT and CDR2 FYEKMQ (reference sequence). This CDR3 reads CGSSSPWAHGEQYF. For the CDR3, the DNA is TGTGGCAGCAGCTCCCCGTGGGCCCACGGCGAGCAGTACTTC.

This clonotype was seen once. Being one base from a much bigger clone, this may be a read error. The CDR3 end shows no conserved phenylalanine or tryptophan, and so a read error is likely. This rearrangement joins TRBV5-4 to TRBJ2-7, with 9 positions matching TRBD1. Germline values: CDR1 SGHNT, CDR2 YYREEE (reference sequence). The CDR3 runs 14 residues. With V trimmed by 4 bases and J by 5 bases, 7 bases remained unmatched. CDR3 sequence reads: CASSVPGQGHEQYL. CDR3 bases: TGTGCCAGCAGCGTGCCGGGACAGGGCCACGAGCAGTACTTA.

The chain links TRBV11-3 to TRBJ2-1, with D uncertain. The length of the CDR3 is 14 residues. Trimming took 2 bases from V and 6 from J, leaving 11 bases between them. Per the germline V gene, CDR1 is SGHNT and CDR2 is YENEEA. In nucleotides, the CDR3 is TGTGCCAGCAGCTTACTGGTCCCCCGCAATGAGCAGTTCTTC. Protein product: CASSLLVPRNEQFF.

Concerning this clonotype itself: The final CDR3 position lacks the conserved phenylalanine or tryptophan, pointing to a likely read error. The chain recombines TRBV4-1 with TRBJ1-1, with 8 bases fitting TRBD1. This CDR3 region has 18 residues. The J segment lost 3 bases and the V segment lost 0 bases, leaving 12 bases of the junction unmatched. Germline V CDR1 and CDR2: MGHRA, YSYEKL. CDR3 residues: CASSQDGQGARVDTEAFS. CDR3 in DNA: TGCGCCAGCAGCCAAGATGGGCAGGGGGCGAGGGTTGACACTGAAGCTTTCTCT.

Points on this clonotype: A much larger clone lies one base from this, so it may be a read error. This chain uses TRBV4-1 with TRBJ2-1; 12 bases are shared with TRBD2. This CDR3 is 18 amino acids long. The germline CDR1 and CDR2 sequences are MGHRA and YSYEKL. The CDR3 region has the DNA TGCGTCAGCAGTGACGGGTACCTAGCGGGAGGGGAAGGGAATGAGCAGTTCTTC. Translation: CVSSDGYLAGGEGNEQFF.

The rearrangement links TRBV19 to TRBJ2-6, with a possible D match to TRBD1 (6 bases). Per germline, CDR1 LNHDA and CDR2 SQIVND (reference sequence). This CDR3 has 16 amino acids. Trimming shortened V by 4 bases and J by 2 bases, and 12 bases separated the two germline ends. CDR3: CASSKRQDTGANVLTF. The CDR3 bases are TGTGCCAGTAGTAAACGACAGGACACTGGGGCCAACGTCCTGACTTTC.

This clonotype was detected many times. The chain is built from TRBV6-1 and TRBJ1-1; no reliable D call. Trimming took off 4 bases at V and 13 bases at J, with 13 bases between the two ends. This CDR3 has 11 residues. Germline lookup yields CDR1 MNHNS and CDR2 SASEGT. CDR3 DNA: TGTGCCAGCAGTGTCCTAGCCCGGCGTTTCTTT. Protein sequence: CASSVLARRFF.

Note on this clonotype: At one boundary the junction diverges from the germline segment, which might be a read error. The chain is built from TRBV11-2 and TRBJ2-5; 11 nucleotides align to TRBD2. This CDR3 contains 15 residues. CDR1 is SGHAT, CDR2 FQNNGV, per germline. CDR3 DNA sequence: TGTACCAGCAGCGTGACTAGCGGGGTTGTAGGGACCCAGTACTTC. It codes for CTSSVTSGVVGTQYF. The variable domain in full, completed from reference TRBV11-2 and TRBJ2-5, reads EAGVAQSPRYKIIEKRQSVAFWCNPISGHATLYWYQQILGQGPKLLIQFQNNGVVDDSQLPKDRFSAERLKGVDSTLKIQPAKLEDSAVYLCTSSVTSGVVGTQYFGPGTRLLVL.

This clonotype occurred a few times. V is TRBV5-1 and J is TRBJ2-5; D remains ambiguous. CDR3 size: 12 residues. Germline V CDR1 and CDR2: SGHRS, YFSETQ. V was pared by 3 bases and J by 5 bases, with 8 bases between. The CDR3, as DNA: TGCGCCAGCAGCTGGGATAGTGAGACCCAGTACTTC. Translated: CASSWDSETQYF.

Concerning this clonotype: Lacking the conserved final phenylalanine or tryptophan, this CDR3 likely reflects a read error. The chain uses TRBV11-3 and TRBJ2-7; TRBD1 matches 12 bases. This CDR3 contains 15 residues. Germline-derived CDR1 and CDR2 are SGHNT and YENEEA. The CDR3, as DNA: TGTGACAGCAGCTTAGGGACAGGGGGCTCCCTCGGGCAGTACTCC. It translates to CDSSLGTGGSLGQYS.

For this clonotype: Lacking the conserved final phenylalanine or tryptophan, this CDR3 likely reflects a read error. CDR3 DNA sequence: TGCAGCGGACAGAGGGGAGCTAATGAAAAACTGTTTCTT. Residues: CSGQRGANEKLFL. The rearrangement joins TRBV29-1 to TRBJ1-4; D is possibly TRBD1 (5 bases). V was clipped by 7 bases and J by 3 bases, with 12 bases between them. This CDR3 is 13 amino acids long. Germline V gene lookup returns CDR1 SQVTM and CDR2 ANQGSEA.

A few counts support this clonotype. A much bigger clone sits one base away, suggesting this may be a read error. This chain joins TRBV29-1 and TRBJ1-1; D is perhaps TRBD1 (6 bases). This CDR3 comprises 13 residues. Germline lookup yields CDR1 SQVTM and CDR2 ANQGSEA. Trimming took off 5 bases at V and 7 bases at J, with 17 bases between the two ends. The CDR3 loop is CSVPDGGGYEAFF. CDR3 nucleotide sequence: TGCAGCGTTCCCGATGGGGGCGGATATGAAGCTTTCTTT.

This sequence joins TRBV12-3 or TRBV12-4 and TRBJ2-1; D unresolved. With 4 bases removed from V and 5 bases from J, the gap between germline ends came to 3 bases. The CDR3 consists of 11 residues. The CDR3 spells CASSSNNEQFF. The CDR3 coding sequence is TGTGCCAGCAGTTCCAACAATGAGCAGTTCTTC.

The rearrangement links TRBV30 to TRBJ2-7, with D unresolved. Trimming stripped 2 bases from V and 5 bases from J, with 10 bases between. The CDR3 totals 12 residues. Germline V gene sequence: CDR1 GTSNPN, CDR2 SVGIG (reference sequence). Written as DNA, the CDR3 is TGTGCCTGGAGTTCGGGCGACCACGAGCAGTACTTC. Translating it yields CAWSSGDHEQYF.

A note on this clonotype: Germline and junction disagree at one end, which may indicate a read error. The CDR3 protein is CASSIGPGDVEAFF. Here the CDR3 DNA reads TGTGCCAGCAGCATAGGGCCAGGGGACGTGGAAGCCTTCTTT. The V gene is TRBV11-2, the J gene TRBJ1-1; maybe TRBD1 (6 bases). This CDR3 comprises 14 residues. Germline lookup yields CDR1 SGHAT and CDR2 FQNNGV.

The chain links TRBV5-1 to TRBJ2-5; TRBD2 is a possible D gene (5 bases). V was cut by 0 bases and J by 5 bases, with 14 bases left in between. The CDR3 spans 15 residues. Germline lookup yields CDR1 SGHRS and CDR2 YFSETQ. The CDR3 DNA reads TGCGCCAGCAGCTTGGGGACTCTCAGCAGCGAGACCCAGTACTTC. Its translation: CASSLGTLSSETQYF. The whole variable domain, filled in from reference TRBV5-1 and TRBJ2-5, reads KAGVTQTPRYLIKTRGQQVTLSCSPISGHRSVSWYQQTPGQGLQFLFEYFSETQRNKGNFPGRFSGRQFSNSRSEMNVSTLELGDSALYLCASSLGTLSSETQYFGPGTRLLVL.

The chain has TRBV28 and TRBJ2-3, with D perhaps matching TRBD1 (5 bases). The CDR3 is 17 residues long. V dropped 2 bases and J dropped 0 bases, with 15 bases sitting between them. CDR1 MDHEN and CDR2 SYDVKM come from the germline V gene. The CDR3 coding sequence is TGTGCCAGCAGTTTAAGTGGGGCACAATATAGCACAGATACGCAGTATTTT. It specifies CASSLSGAQYSTDTQYF.

This clonotype was recorded a few times. The rearrangement links TRBV7-9 to TRBJ1-1; D call uncertain. Germline lookup yields CDR1 SEHNR and CDR2 FQNEAQ (reference sequence). The CDR3 runs to 14 residues. Deletions cut 8 bases from V and 1 base from J, with 14 bases between. The CDR3: CASGSPNRNTEAFF. In DNA form, the CDR3 reads TGTGCCAGCGGTTCTCCGAACCGGAACACTGAAGCTTTCTTT. The variable domain in full, completed from reference TRBV7-9 and TRBJ1-1, reads DTGVSQNPRHKITKRGQNVTFRCDPISEHNRLYWYRQTLGQGPEFLTYFQNEAQLEKSRLLSDRFSAERPKGSFSTLEIQRTEQGDSAMYLCASGSPNRNTEAFFGQGTRLTVV.

This chain's CDR3 is CASNHETDSTDTQYF. The CDR3 region has the DNA TGTGCCAGCAACCACGAGACTGATAGCACAGATACGCAGTATTTT. J is TRBJ2-3 and V is TRBV11-1; D is unresolved. Germline V gives CDR1 SGHAT, CDR2 FQDESV (reference sequence). The CDR3 totals 15 residues. V lost 7 bases and J lost 0, with 14 bases in between.

Concerning this clonotype: A read error may explain this, as a much larger clone is one base away. The gene calls are TRBV6-5 and TRBJ1-6; D remains ambiguous. The CDR3 sequence is 15 residues long. Germline V gene data show CDR1 as MNHEY and CDR2 as SVGAGI. The CDR3 spells CAGSYSFGRNSPLHF. CDR3 nucleotides: TGTGCCGGCAGTTACTCGTTCGGGCGGAATTCACCCCTCCACTTT.

This clonotype was detected only once. One base away lies a much larger clone, so this may be a sequencing read error. The chain recombines TRBV7-9 with TRBJ2-2, with 8 bases fitting TRBD2. Germline V CDR1 and CDR2: SEHNR, FQNEAQ (reference sequence). The CDR3 loop spans 17 amino acids. The chain's CDR3 is CASSGAGTRTNTGEPFF. In nucleotides, the CDR3 is TGTGCCAGCAGCGGAGCCGGGACTAGGACGAACACCGGGGAGCCGTTTTTT.

This clonotype has only a few counts. The rearrangement uses TRBV7-9 and TRBJ2-1; TRBD1 aligns across 10 bases. The CDR3 loop spans 18 amino acids. The V segment lost 4 bases and the J segment 9 bases; nucleotides outside the gene matches: 18. Germline assignment: CDR1 SEHNR and CDR2 FQNEAQ (reference sequence). This chain's CDR3 is CASSSIPGTGVSIREQFF. Here the CDR3 DNA reads TGTGCCAGCAGCTCAATTCCCGGGACAGGGGTTTCCATTCGTGAGCAGTTCTTC.

This chain joins TRBV25-1 and TRBJ1-6; 12 positions agree with TRBD1. Trimming at V came to 6 bases and at J to 6 bases, leaving 3 bases not matched to a gene. The germline V gene has CDR1 MGHDK and CDR2 SYGVNS. The CDR3 has 15 amino acids. The CDR3 sequence: CASRGQGAFNSPLHF. In DNA form, the CDR3 reads TGTGCCAGCAGGGGACAGGGGGCTTTTAATTCACCCCTCCACTTT. Full variable domain (remainder filled in from reference TRBV25-1 and TRBJ1-6): EADIYQTPRYLVIGTGKKITLECSQTMGHDKMYWYQQDPGMELHLIHYSYGVNSTEKGDLSSESTVSRIRTEHFPLTLESARPSHTSQYLCASRGQGAFNSPLHFGNGTRLTVT.

This clonotype was detected many times. This chain uses TRBV6-5 with TRBJ1-3; 12 bases align to TRBD1. Germline CDR1 reads MNHEY; CDR2 reads SVGAGI. The CDR3 loop spans 16 amino acids. With V trimmed by 2 bases and J by 2 bases, 1 base remained unmatched. Written as DNA, the CDR3 is TGTGCCAGCAGTTACGGGACAGGGGGCACTGGAAACACCATATATTTT. Translation: CASSYGTGGTGNTIYF.